The TCR beta chain under discussion was sequenced for a study of regulatory T cells in long-lasting Graves disease (dated by TCRdb to the early 2020s). Concerning the study at large: Patients with newly diagnosed Graves' disease had been on antithyroid drugs for under 3 months. This study used TCR sequencing and RNA sequencing of peripheral blood to compare persistent Graves' disease patients against newly diagnosed Graves' disease patients. The study was registered as a clinical trial and conducted in China. TCR sequencing covered about 13 persistent and roughly 20 newly diagnosed Graves' disease patients, about 35 samples in total.

The time point label of this sample denotes: newly diagnosed GD, antithyroid drugs for less than 3 months. RNA was extracted from PBMCs in TRIzol for both TCR sequencing and RNA sequencing. Graves' disease was diagnosed according to American Thyroid Association guidelines. Recruitment of patients was carried out at an endocrinology department in Xi'an, China. Each patient gave 8.5 to 9.5 milliliters of peripheral blood, collected in an EDTA anticoagulant tube. Ficoll Paque Plus density gradient separation was used to isolate PBMCs, and no further T cell sorting was done. An Agilent 2100 Bioanalyzer and agarose gel were used to check RNA quality, while a NanoDrop 2000 measured RNA concentration. Receptor amplification or capture employed multiplex PCR. The reads were generated on an Illumina HiSeq 4000. iRepertoire HTBI primers and Arm-PCR amplification of CDR3 regions were used to construct TCR beta libraries. Before sequencing, the PCR products went through gel purification. The study's own analysis went as follows. Across samples, about 64 TRBV and 15 or so TRBJ segments were identified and used for gene usage analysis of CDR3 amino acid clonotypes. Filtered high-quality paired reads were merged into contigs using COPE and FqMerger. Contigs were aligned with BLAST to IMGT TRBV, TRBD and TRBJ reference genes, and CDR3 was defined per IMGT. Any clonotype with a frequency above 0.1% was counted as a highly expanded clone. Shannon entropy served as the measure of repertoire diversity, while the Gini coefficient captured V-J evenness. Public clonotypes were defined as clonotypes shared by more than one individual. TCRdb handled the public reads itself, with Q25 trimming in fastp and clone calling in MiXCR, and kept productive beta chains. Every entry covers one CDR3 protein and lists the most common genes and DNA from its rows. These V and J calls are TCRdb output, not the study's own analysis. Counted in this sample were about 440,000 distinct CDR3 sequences; around 15% of them appeared once. 20% to 25% of the sample is taken by the ten largest.

The CDR3 measures 15 amino acids from cysteine to phenylalanine. The kept DNA is CDR3 alone, 45 bases in frame from the first base. CDR1 SGDLS and CDR2 YYNGEE were looked up in the germline V gene. Trimming leaves V shorter by 4 bases and J shorter by 4 bases, with the junction holding 10 bases beyond the gene matches. This clonotype was seen a handful of times. The antigen it binds to is not known. Qualities for individual bases were not recorded, and no much larger clone is one base off. The study at large found these results: More public clonotypes were shared among persistent patients (around 3,000) than among newly diagnosed patients (approximately 930). Lower TCR Shannon entropy and fewer highly expanded clones were observed in persistent Graves' disease patients than in newly diagnosed patients, which suggested clonal expansion. The small sample size was acknowledged by the authors as a limitation that may reduce accuracy. Sequencing and analysis were limited to the TCR beta chain. Persistent disease showed preferential use of TRBV28, TRBJ1-2 and TRBJ2-5, whereas newly diagnosed disease favored TRBV20-1 and TRBJ2-1. Only peripheral blood was studied, because thyroid tissue, the primary lesion, was inaccessible.

This same sample was also part of a study on T cells in Graves' hyperthyroidism and ophthalmopathy. That second publication adds: Graves' hyperthyroidism was defined as stable when no progression to ophthalmopathy occurred over 18 months of follow-up. Hyperthyroidism patients were newly diagnosed, had a disease duration of under 2 months, and were aged 18 to 65 years. Exclusion was applied to patients with uncontrolled infections, other autoimmune diseases, pregnancy or lactation. Diagnoses were established on the basis of clinical symptoms, serum thyroxine and TRAb, thyroid ultrasound, and orbital computed tomography. The TCR CDR3 was subjected to a first round of RT-PCR using the HTBI primer set and the Qiagen OneStep RT-PCR kit. Most expanded thyroid clonotypes (frequency above 0.001) were also found in blood, which suggests that blood repertoires may mirror thyroid immune responses. Ophthalmopathy was separated from stable hyperthyroidism by a 13 V-J signature model, with just over 85% sensitivity and approximately 81% specificity obtained in cross-validation and 80%/75% obtained in testing. In validation, the model predicted progression to ophthalmopathy a median of around six months before onset, with approximately 71% sensitivity and more than 72% specificity. To identify TCR V-J signatures that set the groups apart, the researchers used a discovery cohort of 100 or so patients, made up of roughly 40 with Graves' ophthalmopathy and about 55 with stable Graves' hyperthyroidism. An independent validation cohort of around 20 hyperthyroidism patients and 15 or so patients who later progressed to ophthalmopathy tested prospective prediction of ophthalmopathy. The 75 to 100 discovery patients were randomly split 7:3 into training and test sets. The study also compared thyroid tissue and blood T-cell repertoires from 6 or 7 Graves' hyperthyroidism patients. After sampling, hyperthyroidism patients received methimazole starting at 30 mg daily, and ophthalmopathy patients received high-dose intravenous methylprednisolone. A second multiplex PCR round built the libraries, followed by size selection and purification. Paired-end sequencing of the libraries was performed with 100 bp reads on an Illumina HiSeq2000. SOAPnuke was used to process the raw data, with reads discarded if the reads contained adapters or uncalled bases, had a mean Phred below 15, or lacked an exact constant-primer or identifier match. High-quality paired reads were merged using COPE v1.2.5, and each unique nucleotide sequence was defined as a clonotype. MiTCR v1.1 was used to align clonotypes to the IMGT TRBV, TRBD and TRBJ reference segments. The analysis included only V-J combinations with a frequency above 0.0001, which together covered over 98% of the repertoires. A TCS score was defined as the ratio between F50 (clonal expansion) and ExV (chaos), using BLOSUM62-based TCRdist between CDR3 peptides within each V-J. Welch's t-statistics and random forest reduced around 550 V-J features to some 14, which were used in a naive Bayes classifier (R e1071). No statistical method was used to fix the sample size in advance, and group allocation was not hidden from the investigators. The paper reports TCR Vbeta CDR3 sequencing of more than 120 peripheral blood samples: some 41 ophthalmopathy, under 80 hyperthyroidism and approximately 17 progressor patients.

The V and J segments used are TRBV9 and TRBJ2-7, with 8 bases aligning to TRBD2. The receptor was derived from a woman aged 18-29 years with Graves disease. Donor details come from another sample of the same person, matched by shared clones. The sequenced sample was peripheral blood mononuclear cells (PBMCs), obtained at new diagnosis, from a patient treated with antithyroid drugs. The bases are TGTGCCAGCAGCCCTGGACTAGCTTCAGAATACGAGCAGTACTTC. The resulting protein is CASSPGLASEYEQYF.